This is a list of T cell receptor beta chains from one sample in a study of control samples from healthy donors and cancer patients. TCRdb's copy holds only in-frame clones and misses some; the assay was immunoSEQ multiplex PCR. Of roughly 41,000 clones in the sample, about 94% are singletons; the top ten hold more than 20%. The material sequenced was blood. Receptors originate from a man aged 55 to 69 in good health. Each CDR3 is given with its conserved first and last residue. Fields, in order: clone size, V gene, J gene, D gene, CDR3 DNA, CDR3 protein. A D gene is named only where the DNA matches it firmly. Expanded clones are given a class, and other clones once, few, many or no size at all.

NA	TRBV28	TRBJ1-4	NA	TGTGCCAGCGGTCCGGGTCGAGAGGAAAAACTGTTTTTT	CASGPGREEKLFF
NA	TRBV2	TRBJ2-7	TRBD2	TGTGCCAGCATCGGGCTAGCGGGAGCCTACGAGCAGTACTTC	CASIGLAGAYEQYF
NA	TRBV11-3	TRBJ2-3	TRBD2	TGTGCCAGCAGCTCTACCACGATGTCTGAGACTAGCGGTAGGGTAGATACGCAGTATTTT	CASSSTTMSETSGRVDTQYF
NA	TRBV11-2	TRBJ2-7	NA	TGTGCCAGCAGCTTATCACAGGGAAAGTACTTC	CASSLSQGKYF
NA	TRBV5-5	TRBJ2-2	NA	TGTGCCAGCAGCTTGTCCCACACGAACACCGGGGAGCTGTTTTTT	CASSLSHTNTGELFF
NA	TRBV19	TRBJ2-5	NA	TGTGCCAGTAGTGAGGCTTCGCGGAAGGGGTCCCAGTACTTC	CASSEASRKGSQYF
once	TRBV24-1	TRBJ2-5	TRBD2	TGTGCCACCAGTGACCCAATTGGGACTAGCACCGAAGGTGGGACCCAGTACTTC	CATSDPIGTSTEGGTQYF
NA	TRBV7-2	TRBJ2-5	TRBD2	TGTGCCAGCAGCTTAGTTACTAGCGGGAGGTACCAAGAGACCCAGTACTTC	CASSLVTSGRYQETQYF
NA	TRBV30	TRBJ2-1	NA	TGTGCCTGGAGTGTGGGTAGCGGACTTTCTACGCGCGAGCAGTTCTTC	CAWSVGSGLSTREQFF
NA	TRBV19	TRBJ2-7	TRBD2	TGTGCCAGTAGGACTAGCGGTGGGAGCTCCTACGAGCAGTACTTC	CASRTSGGSSYEQYF
once	TRBV18	TRBJ2-3	TRBD2	TGTGCCAGCTCACCTCAAGGACTAGCGGGGTTAAATACGCAGTATTTT	CASSPQGLAGLNTQYF
NA	TRBV9	TRBJ1-1	TRBD1	TGTGCCAGCAGACCGTACAGGGGAACTGAAGCTTTCTTT	CASRPYRGTEAFF
NA	TRBV5-8	TRBJ1-2	TRBD1	TGTGCCAGCAGCTTGGGGGGACAGGGAACGGGCTACACCTTC	CASSLGGQGTGYTF
NA	TRBV18	TRBJ1-5	NA	TGTGCCAGCTCACCAGGGGGCAGCAATCAGCCCCAGCATTTT	CASSPGGSNQPQHF
NA	TRBV18	TRBJ2-3	TRBD1	TGTGCCAGCTCACCGGGACAGGGGTGGAATACGCAGTATTTT	CASSPGQGWNTQYF
NA	TRBV4-2	TRBJ1-5	TRBD1	TGTGCCAGCAGCCAAGATTTCACAGGGGGCAATCAGCCCCAGCATTTT	CASSQDFTGGNQPQHF
once	TRBV9	TRBJ2-1	TRBD2	TGTGCCAGCAGCGTAGCAGCGGGAGAGTGGGAGCAGTTCTTC	CASSVAAGEWEQFF
NA	TRBV18	TRBJ2-3	NA	TGTGCCAGCTCACCTATAGATACGCAGTATTTT	CASSPIDTQYF
NA	TRBV19	TRBJ2-1	NA	TGTGCCACACAACTAGGCGGAGGATACAATGAGCAGTTCTTC	CATQLGGGYNEQFF
NA	TRBV28	TRBJ2-7	TRBD1	TGTGCCGGAAGGACAGGGACGCTGGGGGAGCAGTACTTC	CAGRTGTLGEQYF
NA	TRBV25-1	TRBJ2-1	TRBD2	TGTGCCAGCGGCGAGGGACTAGCGGGAACGAATGAGCAGTTCTTC	CASGEGLAGTNEQFF
few	TRBV6-6	TRBJ2-7	NA	TGTGCCAGCAGTTCCCCGACAGGAGTAAACGAGCAGTACTTC	CASSSPTGVNEQYF
NA	TRBV7-3	TRBJ1-1	TRBD1	TGTGCCAGCAGCTTATACAGGGGCGACACTGAAGCTTTCTTT	CASSLYRGDTEAFF
NA	TRBV27	TRBJ1-2	TRBD1	TGTGCCAGCCGAGGAGTAACCGGGACAGGGTTTCGTGGCTACACCTTC	CASRGVTGTGFRGYTF
NA	TRBV11-2	TRBJ1-2	TRBD1	TGTGCCAGCAGCTTGGACAGGGACCATGGCTACACCTTC	CASSLDRDHGYTF
NA	TRBV5-4	TRBJ1-1	NA	TGTGCCAGCAGCTTGAAGGATAACACTGAAGCTTTCTTT	CASSLKDNTEAFF
NA	TRBV3-1/TRBV3-2	TRBJ2-7	TRBD1	TGTGCCAGCAGCCGGGGACAGGGCAGCTCCTACGAGCAGTACTTC	CASSRGQGSSYEQYF
NA	TRBV7-9	TRBJ2-2	NA	TGTGCCAGCAGCTTATTAGCAACCGGGGGGGAGCTGTTTTTT	CASSLLATGGELFF